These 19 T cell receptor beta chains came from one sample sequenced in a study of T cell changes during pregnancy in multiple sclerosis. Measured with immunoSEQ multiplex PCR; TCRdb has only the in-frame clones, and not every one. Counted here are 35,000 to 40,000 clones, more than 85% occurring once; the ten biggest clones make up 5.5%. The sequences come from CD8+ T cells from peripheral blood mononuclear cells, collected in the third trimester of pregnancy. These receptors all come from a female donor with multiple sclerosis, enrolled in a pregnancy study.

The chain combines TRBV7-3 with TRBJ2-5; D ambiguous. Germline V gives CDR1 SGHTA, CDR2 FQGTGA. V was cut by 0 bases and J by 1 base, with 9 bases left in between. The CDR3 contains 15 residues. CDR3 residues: CASSLTVGTQETQYF. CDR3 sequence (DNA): TGTGCCAGCAGCTTAACAGTGGGCACCCAAGAGACCCAGTACTTC.

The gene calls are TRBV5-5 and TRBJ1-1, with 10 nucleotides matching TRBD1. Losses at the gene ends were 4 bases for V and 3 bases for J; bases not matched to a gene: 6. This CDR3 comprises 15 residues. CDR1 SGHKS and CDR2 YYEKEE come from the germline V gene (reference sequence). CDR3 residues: CASSGRQGADTEAFF. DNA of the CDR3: TGTGCCAGCAGCGGGAGACAGGGGGCTGACACTGAAGCTTTCTTT.

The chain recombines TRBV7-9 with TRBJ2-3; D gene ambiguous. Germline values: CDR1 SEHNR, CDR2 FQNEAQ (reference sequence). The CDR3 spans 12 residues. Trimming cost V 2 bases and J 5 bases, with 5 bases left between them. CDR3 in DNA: TGTGCCAGCAGCTTATCCGGAGATACGCAGTATTTT. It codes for CASSLSGDTQYF.

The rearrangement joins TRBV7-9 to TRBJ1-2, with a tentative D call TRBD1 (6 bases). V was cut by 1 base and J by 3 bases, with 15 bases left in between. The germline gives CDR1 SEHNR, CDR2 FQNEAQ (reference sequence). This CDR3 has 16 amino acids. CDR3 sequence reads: CASSLGGQGFDYGYTF. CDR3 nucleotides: TGTGCCAGCAGCTTAGGAGGCCAGGGGTTTGACTATGGCTACACCTTC.

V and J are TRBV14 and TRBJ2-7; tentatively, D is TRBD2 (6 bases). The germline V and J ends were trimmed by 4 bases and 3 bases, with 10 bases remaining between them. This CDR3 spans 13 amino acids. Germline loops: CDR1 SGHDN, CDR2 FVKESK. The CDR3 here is CASSLGLLYEQYF. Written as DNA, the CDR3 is TGTGCCAGCAGCCTGGGACTTCTCTACGAGCAGTACTTC.

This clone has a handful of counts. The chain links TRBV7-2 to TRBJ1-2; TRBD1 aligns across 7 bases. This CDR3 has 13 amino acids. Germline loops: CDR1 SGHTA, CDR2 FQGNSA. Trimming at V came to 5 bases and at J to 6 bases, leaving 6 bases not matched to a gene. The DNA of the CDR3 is TGTGCCAGCAGCCCTACAGGGGATAATGGCTACACCTTC. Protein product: CASSPTGDNGYTF.

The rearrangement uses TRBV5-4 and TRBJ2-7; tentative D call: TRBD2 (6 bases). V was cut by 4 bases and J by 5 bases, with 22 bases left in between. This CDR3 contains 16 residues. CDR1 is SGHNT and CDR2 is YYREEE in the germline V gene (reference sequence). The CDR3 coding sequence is TGTGCCAGCAGCGCACCGGGTGGGGGGATCCCAAACGAGCAGTACTTC. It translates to CASSAPGGGIPNEQYF.

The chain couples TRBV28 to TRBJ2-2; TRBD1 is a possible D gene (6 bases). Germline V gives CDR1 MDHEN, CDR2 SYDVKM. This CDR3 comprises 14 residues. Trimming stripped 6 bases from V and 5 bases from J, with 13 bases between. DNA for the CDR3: TGTGCCAGCAGGCAGGGGATAGGGACCGGGGAGCTGTTTTTT. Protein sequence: CASRQGIGTGELFF.

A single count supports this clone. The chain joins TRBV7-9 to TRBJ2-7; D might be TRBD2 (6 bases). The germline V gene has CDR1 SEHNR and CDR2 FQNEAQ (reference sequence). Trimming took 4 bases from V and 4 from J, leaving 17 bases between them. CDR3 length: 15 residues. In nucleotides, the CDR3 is TGTGCCAGCAGCTCAAGACTAGATGCGGAATACGAGCAGTACTTC. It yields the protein CASSSRLDAEYEQYF. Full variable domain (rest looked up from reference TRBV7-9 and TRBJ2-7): DTGVSQNPRHKITKRGQNVTFRCDPISEHNRLYWYRQTLGQGPEFLTYFQNEAQLEKSRLLSDRFSAERPKGSFSTLEIQRTEQGDSAMYLCASSSRLDAEYEQYFGPGTRLTVT.

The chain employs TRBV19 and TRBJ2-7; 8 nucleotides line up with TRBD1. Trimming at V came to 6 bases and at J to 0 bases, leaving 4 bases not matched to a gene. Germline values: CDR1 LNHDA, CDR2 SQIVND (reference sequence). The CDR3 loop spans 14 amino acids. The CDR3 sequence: CASSVTGDSYEQYF. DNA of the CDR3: TGTGCCAGTAGCGTGACAGGGGACTCCTACGAGCAGTACTTC. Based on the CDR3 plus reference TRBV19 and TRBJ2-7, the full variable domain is DGGITQSPKYLFRKEGQNVTLSCEQNLNHDAMYWYRQDPGQGLRLIYYSQIVNDFQKGDIAEGYSVSREKKESFPLTVTSAQKNPTAFYLCASSVTGDSYEQYFGPGTRLTVT.

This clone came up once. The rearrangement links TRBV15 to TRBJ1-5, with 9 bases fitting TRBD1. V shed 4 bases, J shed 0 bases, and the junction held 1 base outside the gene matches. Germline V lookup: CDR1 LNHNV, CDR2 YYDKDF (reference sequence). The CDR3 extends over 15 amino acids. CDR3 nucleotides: TGTGCCACCAGCAAACAGGGGGCTAGCAATCAGCCCCAGCATTTT. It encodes CATSKQGASNQPQHF.

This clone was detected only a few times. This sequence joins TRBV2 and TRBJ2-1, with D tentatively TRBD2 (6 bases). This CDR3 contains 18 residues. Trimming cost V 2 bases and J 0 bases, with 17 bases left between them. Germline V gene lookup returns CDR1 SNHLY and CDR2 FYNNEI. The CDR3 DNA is TGTGCCAGCAGTGAATGGGTATTAGGAGGGAGCTCCTACAATGAGCAGTTCTTC. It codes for CASSEWVLGGSSYNEQFF.

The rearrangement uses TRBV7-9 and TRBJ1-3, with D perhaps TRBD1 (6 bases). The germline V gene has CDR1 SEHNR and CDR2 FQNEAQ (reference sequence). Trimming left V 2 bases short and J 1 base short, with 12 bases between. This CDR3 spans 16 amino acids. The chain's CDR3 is CASSLLGGLSGNTIYF. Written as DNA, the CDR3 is TGTGCCAGCAGCTTATTAGGGGGTTTATCTGGAAACACCATATATTTT.

CDR3 sequence (DNA): TGTGCCACCAGCAGGGGACTAGAAATTTCCGAGCAGTACTTC. Amino acid sequence: CATSRGLEISEQYF. The V and J genes are TRBV15 and TRBJ2-7; 8 nucleotides align to TRBD2. V lost 3 bases, J lost 6 bases, and 7 bases stayed unmatched. The CDR3 runs to 14 residues. CDR1 is LNHNV and CDR2 is YYDKDF in the germline V gene (reference sequence).

The CDR3 loop is CATSIPSGVQETQYF. Here the CDR3 DNA reads TGTGCCACCAGCATCCCCTCCGGGGTCCAAGAGACCCAGTACTTC. The chain employs TRBV15 and TRBJ2-5, with D possibly TRBD2 on 5 matching bases. Trimming removed 4 bases from V and 1 base from J, with 13 bases in between. This CDR3 contains 15 residues. Germline V gene sequence: CDR1 LNHNV, CDR2 YYDKDF (reference sequence).

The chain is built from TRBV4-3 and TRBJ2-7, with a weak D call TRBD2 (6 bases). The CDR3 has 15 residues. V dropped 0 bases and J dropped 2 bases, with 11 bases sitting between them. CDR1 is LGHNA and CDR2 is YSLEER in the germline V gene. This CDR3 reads CASSQDRAGTYEQYF. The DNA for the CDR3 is TGCGCCAGCAGCCAAGATCGAGCGGGCACCTACGAGCAGTACTTC.

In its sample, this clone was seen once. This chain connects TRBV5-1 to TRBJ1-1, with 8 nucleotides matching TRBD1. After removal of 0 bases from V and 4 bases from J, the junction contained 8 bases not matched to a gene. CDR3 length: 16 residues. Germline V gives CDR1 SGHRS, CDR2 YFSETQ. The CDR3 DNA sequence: TGCGCCAGCAGCTTGGATCAGGGGGCGATGGGCACTGAAGCTTTCTTT. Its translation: CASSLDQGAMGTEAFF.

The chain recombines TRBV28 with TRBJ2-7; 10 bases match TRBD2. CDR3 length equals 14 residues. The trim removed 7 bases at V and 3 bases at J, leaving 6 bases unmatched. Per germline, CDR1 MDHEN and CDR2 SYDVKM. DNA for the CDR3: TGTGCCAGCATGCTAGCGGGAGTGGGCTACGAGCAGTACTTC. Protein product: CASMLAGVGYEQYF.

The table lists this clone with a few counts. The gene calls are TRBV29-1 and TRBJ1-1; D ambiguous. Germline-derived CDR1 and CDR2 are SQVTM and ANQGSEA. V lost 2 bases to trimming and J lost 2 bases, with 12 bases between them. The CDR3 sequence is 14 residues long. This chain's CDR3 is CSVEWPGSNTEAFF. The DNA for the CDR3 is TGCAGCGTTGAATGGCCGGGAAGTAACACTGAAGCTTTCTTT.